The 32 T cell receptor beta chains in this list originate from one sample, sequenced in a study of blood T cell repertoires in COVID-19. Clones were sequenced by immunoSEQ multiplex PCR, and TCRdb holds only the in-frame ones, with some missing. The sample contains approximately 490,000 clones, about nine tenths of which appear only once. The sequenced sample consisted of PBMCs or T cells enriched from blood (not recorded which). The receptors shown here come from a woman aged 18-29 years who had recovered from COVID-19.

The V and J genes are TRBV9 and TRBJ1-6; 10 bases are a match to TRBD1. The CDR3 covers 16 residues. V gave up 3 bases and J gave up 13 bases; unmatched junction bases: 13. Germline loops: CDR1 SGDLS, CDR2 YYNGEE. CDR3 sequence reads: CASSASGTGVSGPLHF. CDR3 bases: TGTGCCAGCAGCGCATCCGGGACAGGGGTCTCGGGGCCCCTCCACTTT.

V is TRBV7-8 and J is TRBJ1-6; 8 bases fit TRBD1. Looked up from germline, CDR1 is SGHVS and CDR2 is FQNEAQ. CDR3 size: 14 residues. V gave up 2 bases and J gave up 10 bases; unmatched junction bases: 4. CDR3: CASSLQGATSPLHF. As DNA, the CDR3 is TGTGCCAGCAGCTTACAGGGGGCAACCTCACCCCTCCACTTT.

The rearrangement joins TRBV5-1 to TRBJ2-3; 7 bases align to TRBD1. V trimming: 1 base; J trimming: 6 bases; junction bases outside the gene matches: 5. This CDR3 is 14 amino acids long. Germline loops: CDR1 SGHRS, CDR2 YFSETQ. The CDR3 reads CASSLNRGRDTQYF. CDR3 coding DNA: TGCGCCAGCAGCTTGAACAGGGGAAGGGATACGCAGTATTTT.

V gene TRBV30 combines with J gene TRBJ1-6; 9 nucleotides line up with TRBD1. Germline CDR1 GTSNPN, CDR2 SVGIG (reference sequence). V lost 0 bases, J lost 10 bases, and 4 bases stayed unmatched. The CDR3 contains 14 residues. The CDR3 DNA sequence: TGTGCCTGGAGTGTGGGGACAGGGCAATCACCCCTCCACTTT. Translating it yields CAWSVGTGQSPLHF.

V and J are TRBV4-2 and TRBJ2-3; D is unclear. Trimming stripped 0 bases from V and 2 bases from J, with 9 bases between. Germline assignment: CDR1 LGHNA and CDR2 YNFKEQ. CDR3 length: 15 amino acids. The CDR3 coding sequence is TGTGCCAGCAGCCAAGATAAAGAAGCCACAGATACGCAGTATTTT. Residues: CASSQDKEATDTQYF.

A word on this clone: Other nucleotide sequences from this sample produce the same CDR3. The CDR3 protein is CASSLEAGDNEQFF. Here the CDR3 DNA reads TGCGCCAGCAGCTTGGAGGCAGGGGACAATGAGCAGTTCTTC. This rearrangement joins TRBV5-1 to TRBJ2-1, with a possible D match to TRBD1 (6 bases). From germline, CDR1 is SGHRS and CDR2 YFSETQ. The CDR3 consists of 14 residues. The ends were cut back, 0 bases at V and 5 bases at J, with 9 bases in the middle.

This clone came up a few times. The chain uses TRBV29-1 and TRBJ2-7; a weak D match, TRBD2 (6 bases). In germline, CDR1 is SQVTM, CDR2 ANQGSEA. Between the trimmed V and J ends, which lost 4 bases and 5 bases, there was a span of 12 bases. CDR3 length equals 12 residues. The DNA of the CDR3 is TGCAGCGTTGGATTTGGAGGGGACGAGCAGTACTTC. Protein product: CSVGFGGDEQYF.

This clone was seen once. This rearrangement joins TRBV5-1 to TRBJ1-4, with D perhaps matching TRBD1 (5 bases). The CDR3 is 16 residues long. Germline V lookup: CDR1 SGHRS, CDR2 YFSETQ. The germline V and J ends were trimmed by 0 bases and 7 bases, with 16 bases remaining between them. DNA of the CDR3: TGCGCCAGCAGCTTGGATCTCACGGGGGGTGGTGAAAAACTGTTTTTT. As protein: CASSLDLTGGGEKLFF.

The chain uses TRBV11-2 and TRBJ2-7, with 7 bases matching TRBD1. Germline V gene lookup returns CDR1 SGHAT and CDR2 FQNNGV. This CDR3 region has 15 residues. J gave up 3 bases and V 5 bases, and 10 bases lay outside the gene matches. The CDR3 here is CASSPQGPGHYEQYF. The DNA for the CDR3 is TGTGCCAGCAGCCCACAGGGGCCCGGGCACTACGAGCAGTACTTC. The whole variable domain, remainder taken from reference TRBV11-2 and TRBJ2-7, is EAGVAQSPRYKIIEKRQSVAFWCNPISGHATLYWYQQILGQGPKLLIQFQNNGVVDDSQLPKDRFSAERLKGVDSTLKIQPAKLEDSAVYLCASSPQGPGHYEQYFGPGTRLTVT.

This chain uses TRBV27 with TRBJ1-2; D ambiguous. The CDR3 has 15 amino acids. Trimming cost V 3 bases and J 4 bases, with 15 bases left between them. CDR1 and CDR2 (germline): MNHEY, SMNVEV (reference sequence). DNA of the CDR3: TGTGCCAGCAGTTTGGAAACTTCGGGGTCCTATGGCTACACCTTC. Amino acid sequence: CASSLETSGSYGYTF.

The V and J genes are TRBV7-9 and TRBJ1-6; D uncertain. The CDR3 has 13 residues. V was trimmed by 1 base and J by 8 bases, leaving 6 bases between them. Germline values: CDR1 SEHNR, CDR2 FQNEAQ (reference sequence). DNA of the CDR3: TGTGCCAGCAGCTTAGGACTCGATTCACCCCTCCACTTT. Amino acid sequence: CASSLGLDSPLHF. Supplemented by reference TRBV7-9 and TRBJ1-6, the full variable domain reads DTGVSQNPRHKITKRGQNVTFRCDPISEHNRLYWYRQTLGQGPEFLTYFQNEAQLEKSRLLSDRFSAERPKGSFSTLEIQRTEQGDSAMYLCASSLGLDSPLHFGNGTRLTVT.

The J gene is TRBJ2-1, the V gene TRBV7-9; the match to TRBD2 covers 14 bases. Unmatched junction bases numbered 15, after V lost 5 bases and J lost 9 bases. This CDR3 has 18 residues. Germline CDR1 is SEHNR and CDR2 is FQNEAQ (reference sequence). CDR3 amino acids: CASSPRLAGGPKVSEQFF. Here the CDR3 DNA reads TGTGCCAGCAGCCCCCGACTAGCGGGGGGGCCGAAGGTCAGTGAGCAGTTCTTC.

This chain uses TRBV3-1 (or the pseudogene TRBV3-2) with TRBJ1-2; TRBD1 agrees at 7 bases. Germline CDR1 reads LGHDT; CDR2 reads YNNKEL (reference sequence). Losses at the gene ends were 6 bases for V and 8 bases for J; bases not matched to a gene: 6. This CDR3 has 12 amino acids. CDR3 region: CASSRQGDGYTF. DNA for the CDR3: TGTGCCAGCAGTCGACAGGGCGACGGCTACACCTTC.

This chain joins TRBV4-2 and TRBJ1-5; 9 bases fit TRBD1. J lost 5 bases, V lost 0 bases, and 5 bases had no gene match. In germline, CDR1 is LGHNA, CDR2 YNFKEQ. The CDR3 is made up of 16 amino acids. The CDR3 DNA is TGTGCCAGCAGCCAAGACCCGACAGGGGGAGATCAGCCCCAGCATTTT. The encoded protein is CASSQDPTGGDQPQHF.

This chain joins TRBV19 and TRBJ1-5, with D tentatively TRBD1 (5 bases). V was shortened by 7 bases and J by 3 bases, with 13 bases between the two germline ends. Germline V gene lookup returns CDR1 LNHDA and CDR2 SQIVND (reference sequence). CDR3 length: 14 amino acids. The CDR3 sequence: CASNPGLINQPQHF. CDR3 DNA: TGTGCCAGTAACCCGGGACTGATCAATCAGCCCCAGCATTTT.

The genes are TRBV7-6 and TRBJ2-5, with 8 bases that match TRBD2. Germline loops: CDR1 SGHVS, CDR2 FNYEAQ. This CDR3 comprises 15 residues. V shed 4 bases, J shed 5 bases, and the junction held 9 bases outside the gene matches. In DNA, the CDR3 is TGTGCCAGCAGCTCGGCCGGGACTAGAAAGGAGACCCAGTACTTC. Its translation is CASSSAGTRKETQYF.

The table lists this clone with a few counts. CDR3 sequence: CASSIGTAFYGYTF. For the CDR3, the DNA is TGTGCCAGTAGTATCGGGACAGCTTTCTATGGCTACACCTTC. The rearrangement joins TRBV19 to TRBJ1-2; 7 bases match TRBD1. The CDR3 spans 14 residues. The V gene's germline CDR1 is LNHDA and CDR2 SQIVND (reference sequence). Trimming cost V 3 bases and J 4 bases; bases outside gene matches: 5.

The J gene is TRBJ1-5, the V gene TRBV12-5; 7 bases are shared with TRBD1. J gave up 3 bases and V 6 bases, and 8 bases lay outside the gene matches. The CDR3 spans 15 residues. The germline V gene has CDR1 LGHNT and CDR2 FRNRAP. CDR3 in amino acids: CASGPGTAYNQPQHF. The CDR3 DNA sequence: TGTGCTAGTGGCCCCGGGACAGCTTACAATCAGCCCCAGCATTTT.

The chain joins TRBV23-1 to TRBJ2-7; D gene ambiguous. TRBV23-1 is an open reading frame, and its role is uncertain. V lost 0 bases, J lost 0 bases, and 15 bases lay in between. The CDR3 sequence is 17 residues long. DNA of the CDR3: TGCGCCAGCAGTCAATCGGAGCCTAGAGACCTCTCCTACGAGCAGTACTTC. Translation gives CASSQSEPRDLSYEQYF.

The chain uses TRBV24-1 and TRBJ1-4; D is undetermined. The CDR3 has 15 residues. Trimming left V 2 bases short and J 12 bases short, with 18 bases between. Germline lookup yields CDR1 KGHDR and CDR2 SFDVKD. CDR3 bases: TGTGCCACCAGTGATTCGGACGGTGGGCGGGAGGAACTGTTTTTT. Translation gives CATSDSDGGREELFF.

This rearrangement joins TRBV6-5 to TRBJ2-5, with 7 bases lining up with TRBD1. The trim removed 7 bases at V and 4 bases at J, leaving 3 bases unmatched. Germline V CDR1 and CDR2: MNHEY, SVGAGI. The CDR3 loop spans 12 amino acids. The CDR3: CASNSGGETQYF. The CDR3 bases are TGTGCCAGCAACTCAGGGGGAGAGACCCAGTACTTC.

This clone was observed a few times. V and J are TRBV4-2 and TRBJ1-5; D is unresolved. Per the germline V gene, CDR1 is LGHNA and CDR2 is YNFKEQ. Trimming took 0 bases from V and 5 from J, leaving 11 bases between them. This CDR3 has 15 residues. CDR3 DNA sequence: TGTGCCAGCAGCCAAGATCCTTCGGTGGATCAGCCCCAGCATTTT. Protein sequence: CASSQDPSVDQPQHF.

V is TRBV3-1 (or the pseudogene TRBV3-2) and J is TRBJ2-5; 9 bases fit TRBD2. The CDR3 consists of 16 residues. Germline V lookup: CDR1 LGHDT, CDR2 YNNKEL (reference sequence). The V gene end was trimmed by 0 bases and the J gene end by 5 bases; junction bases not matched to a gene: 7. CDR3 region: CASSQELAGVRETQYF. The DNA for the CDR3 is TGTGCCAGCAGCCAAGAGTTAGCGGGGGTTCGGGAGACCCAGTACTTC.

V usage is TRBV5-4 and J usage is TRBJ1-6; D may be TRBD1 (5 bases). CDR1 and CDR2 from the germline V gene are SGHNT and YYREEE (reference sequence). The V gene lost 4 bases and the J gene lost 4 bases, with 15 bases spanning the gap. This CDR3 has 16 amino acids. DNA of the CDR3: TGTGCCAGCAGCGCACTAAGGGGAGGGTATAATTCACCCCTCCACTTT. This encodes CASSALRGGYNSPLHF.

The chain carries TRBV30 and TRBJ1-2; no firm D call. The CDR3 has 13 amino acids. From germline, CDR1 is GTSNPN and CDR2 SVGIG (reference sequence). V was clipped by 0 bases and J by 8 bases, with 13 bases between them. The CDR3 DNA reads TGTGCCTGGAGTGTAGGTGACACCAAAGGCTACACCTTC. Translating gives CAWSVGDTKGYTF.

The chain recombines TRBV12-5 with TRBJ1-2, with D tentatively TRBD1 (5 bases). Germline V lookup: CDR1 LGHNT, CDR2 FRNRAP. The CDR3 runs to 14 residues. Between the trimmed V and J ends, which lost 3 bases and 2 bases, there was a span of 10 bases. Here the CDR3 reads CASGFQGGNYGYTF. CDR3 in DNA: TGTGCTAGTGGTTTCCAGGGTGGCAACTATGGCTACACCTTC. The variable domain in full, completed from reference TRBV12-5 and TRBJ1-2, reads DARVTQTPRHKVTEMGQEVTMRCQPILGHNTVFWYRQTMMQGLELLAYFRNRAPLDDSGMPKDRFSAEMPDATLATLKIQPSEPRDSAVYFCASGFQGGNYGYTFGSGTRLTVV.

As DNA, the CDR3 is TGTGCCATCAGTGTCGGTGGTCGGAGCTCCTACAATGAGCAGTTCTTC. Translation gives CAISVGGRSSYNEQFF. The V gene is TRBV10-3, the J gene TRBJ2-1; D not resolved. CDR1 ENHRY and CDR2 SYGVKD come from the germline V gene. The length of the CDR3 is 16 residues. Trimming stripped 4 bases from V and 0 bases from J, with 13 bases between.

The chain couples TRBV11-2 to TRBJ1-2; D is unclear. The CDR3 totals 12 residues. Germline CDR1 reads SGHAT; CDR2 reads FQNNGV. V was cut by 6 bases and J by 0 bases, with 5 bases left in between. The CDR3 loop reads CASSRSNYGYTF. The CDR3 DNA reads TGTGCCAGCAGTCGTTCTAACTATGGCTACACCTTC.

This chain connects TRBV19 to TRBJ1-1, with 8 bases fitting TRBD1. Germline V CDR1 and CDR2: LNHDA, SQIVND (reference sequence). J was trimmed by 0 bases and V by 5 bases; bases with no gene match: 5. This CDR3 contains 15 residues. For the CDR3, the DNA is TGTGCCAGTAGTGGTCGACAGGGGCTGAACACTGAAGCTTTCTTT. Its translation: CASSGRQGLNTEAFF.

This chain joins TRBV5-1 and TRBJ1-4; no firm D call. CDR1 SGHRS and CDR2 YFSETQ come from the germline V gene. V was trimmed by 4 bases and J by 4 bases, leaving 11 bases between them. This CDR3 is 14 amino acids long. CDR3 protein: CASSPDGDNEKLFF. The CDR3 DNA reads TGCGCCAGCAGCCCCGACGGGGATAATGAAAAACTGTTTTTT.

This chain joins TRBV5-4 and TRBJ2-1; TRBD2 agrees at 8 bases. Germline CDR1 SGHNT, CDR2 YYREEE (reference sequence). The CDR3 is made up of 14 amino acids. V was clipped by 6 bases and J by 9 bases; unmatched bases: 11. Written as DNA, the CDR3 is TGTGCCAGCAACCCGGGGGGGCTTCGCGGTGAGCAGTTCTTC. Translating it yields CASNPGGLRGEQFF. Full variable domain (rest looked up from reference TRBV5-4 and TRBJ2-1): ETGVTQSPTHLIKTRGQQVTLRCSSQSGHNTVSWYQQALGQGPQFIFQYYREEENGRGNFPPRFSGLQFPNYSSELNVNALELDDSALYLCASNPGGLRGEQFFGPGTRLTVL.

The CDR3 region has the DNA TGTGCCAGCAGCGACGGGGTAAGCAATCAGCCCCAGCATTTT. Residues: CASSDGVSNQPQHF. The V and J genes are TRBV3-1 (or the pseudogene TRBV3-2) and TRBJ1-5; D unresolved. In germline, CDR1 is LGHDT, CDR2 YNNKEL (reference sequence). Trimming shortened V by 5 bases and J by 1 base, and 9 bases separated the two germline ends. The CDR3 extends over 14 amino acids.